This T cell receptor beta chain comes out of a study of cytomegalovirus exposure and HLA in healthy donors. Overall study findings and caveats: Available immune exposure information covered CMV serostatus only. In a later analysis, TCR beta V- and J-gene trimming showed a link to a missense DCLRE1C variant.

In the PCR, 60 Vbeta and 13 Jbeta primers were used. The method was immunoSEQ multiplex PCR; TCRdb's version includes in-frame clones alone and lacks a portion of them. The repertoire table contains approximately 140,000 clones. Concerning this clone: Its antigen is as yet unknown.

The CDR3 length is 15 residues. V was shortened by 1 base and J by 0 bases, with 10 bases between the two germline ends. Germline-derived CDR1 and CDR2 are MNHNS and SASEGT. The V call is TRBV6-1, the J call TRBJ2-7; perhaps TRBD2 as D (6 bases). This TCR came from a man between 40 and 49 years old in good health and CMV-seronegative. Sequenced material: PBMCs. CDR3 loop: CASSEVEGRSYEQYF. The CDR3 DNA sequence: TGTGCCAGCAGTGAAGTGGAGGGACGCTCCTACGAGCAGTACTTC.